The clone carrying this T cell receptor beta chain was detected only once. The source of the sample is a study of cytomegalovirus exposure and HLA in healthy donors. Primers included in the PCR were 60 Vbeta and 13 Jbeta primers. Some clones are missing from TCRdb's copy, which holds only in-frame ones; the method was immunoSEQ multiplex PCR. This sample has some 270,000 clones, with roughly 91% found just once. Sequencing was carried out using PBMCs. The TCR was taken from a girl aged 2-10 years in good health and CMV-seronegative.

As DNA, the CDR3 is TGTGCCAGCAGCCCGCCGGACAGGGGGGATAACTACACCTTC. Translating it yields CASSPPDRGDNYTF. The chain joins TRBV5-6 to TRBJ1-2; 10 bases are shared with TRBD1. The CDR3 has 14 amino acids. Germline V CDR1 and CDR2: SGHDT, YYEEEE. Germline trimming cut 4 bases from V and 10 bases from J; bases unmatched to any gene: 10. Based on the CDR3 plus reference TRBV5-6 and TRBJ1-2, the full variable domain is DAGVTQSPTHLIKTRGQQVTLRCSPKSGHDTVSWYQQALGQGPQFIFQYYEEEERQRGNFPDRFSGHQFPNYSSELNVNALLLGDSALYLCASSPPDRGDNYTFGSGTRLTVV.